The 23 T cell receptor beta chains below were found in one sample sequenced in a study of blood T cells in healthy people across ages. Combining a sample-barcoded 5' primer with a J-beta primer mix, a second PCR ran for roughly 7 to 11 cycles. In TCRdb, the 5' RACE reads were re-called with MiXCR into one record per CDR3 protein. The sample comprises some 900,000 distinct CDR3 sequences, 40% to 60% of which are singletons, and about an eighth rests with the top ten. Sequenced sample: blood. The source of these receptors is a man aged 25-45 years in good health.

This clonotype was counted between two and nine times. The chain carries TRBV27 and TRBJ2-7; D possibly uses TRBD1 or TRBD2 (6 bases each). Deletions cut 2 bases from V and 3 bases from J, with 14 bases between. This CDR3 has 15 residues. Germline V CDR1 and CDR2: MNHEY, SMNVEV (reference sequence). Here the CDR3 DNA reads TGTGCCAGCAGTTTAGGGCCAGGAGGGGGCTACGAGCAGTACTTC. It translates to CASSLGPGGGYEQYF.

This chain connects TRBV27 to TRBJ2-7; 7 bases map to TRBD1. The CDR3 loop spans 14 amino acids. V shed 2 bases, J shed 7 bases, and the junction held 8 bases outside the gene matches. The germline V gene encodes CDR1 MNHEY and CDR2 SMNVEV (reference sequence). The CDR3 loop is CASSLRGQPSEQYF. The CDR3 nucleotides are TGTGCCAGCAGTTTAAGGGGACAGCCTTCGGAGCAGTACTTC.

The rearrangement joins TRBV6-2 or TRBV6-3 to TRBJ2-1; 8 bases are shared with TRBD2. CDR3 size: 17 residues. The germline gives CDR1 MNHEY, CDR2 SVGEGT. V was pared by 0 bases and J by 2 bases, with 6 bases of the junction left unmatched. Here the CDR3 DNA reads TGTGCCAGCAGTTACTCGAGGACGGGGGGGACCTACAATGAGCAGTTCTTC. As protein: CASSYSRTGGTYNEQFF.

The chain recombines TRBV28 with TRBJ1-4; no definite D call. In germline, CDR1 is MDHEN, CDR2 SYDVKM. The V end lost 3 bases, the J end lost 5 bases, and 16 bases lay between the germline ends. This CDR3 is built from 16 residues. The CDR3 here is CASSFLGGRTNEKLFF. In DNA form, the CDR3 reads TGTGCCAGCAGTTTTCTCGGAGGCAGGACGAATGAAAAACTGTTTTTT.

This sequence joins TRBV4-1 and TRBJ1-5; D unresolved. Trimming left V 0 bases short and J 6 bases short, with 12 bases between. The germline gives CDR1 MGHRA, CDR2 YSYEKL. The CDR3 has 15 amino acids. For the CDR3, the DNA is TGCGCCAGCAGCCAAGAAGCAGATCGAAGTCAGCCCCAGCATTTT. Translating it yields CASSQEADRSQPQHF.

The gene calls are TRBV11-2 and TRBJ1-1; no definite D call. Germline-derived CDR1 and CDR2 are SGHAT and FQNNGV. The V gene lost 3 bases and the J gene lost 1 base, with 12 bases spanning the gap. The CDR3 extends over 15 amino acids. The CDR3 nucleotides are TGTGCCAGCAGCTTCCTTCACGCGGGGAACACTGAAGCTTTCTTT. Translated: CASSFLHAGNTEAFF. Combining the CDR3 with reference TRBV11-2 and TRBJ1-1 gives the whole variable domain EAGVAQSPRYKIIEKRQSVAFWCNPISGHATLYWYQQILGQGPKLLIQFQNNGVVDDSQLPKDRFSAERLKGVDSTLKIQPAKLEDSAVYLCASSFLHAGNTEAFFGQGTRLTVV.

The gene calls are TRBV7-7 and TRBJ2-3; TRBD2 is a possible D gene (5 bases). There are 14 residues in the CDR3. Germline lookup yields CDR1 SSHAT and CDR2 FNYEAQ (reference sequence). Trimming took 5 bases from V and 6 from J, leaving 15 bases between them. CDR3 coding DNA: TGTGCCAGCAGCCCTCGGACTCCGGGGGATACGCAGTATTTT. It codes for CASSPRTPGDTQYF.

This clonotype was counted at least ten times. The rearrangement joins TRBV28 to TRBJ2-3; TRBD1 agrees at 7 bases. The CDR3 sequence is 17 residues long. Germline V gene lookup returns CDR1 MDHEN and CDR2 SYDVKM. Trimming at V came to 0 bases and at J to 3 bases, leaving 9 bases not matched to a gene. CDR3 DNA: TGTGCCAGCAGTTTATGGGCTCAAACAGGGGATACAGATACGCAGTATTTT. It codes for CASSLWAQTGDTDTQYF.

The CDR3 region is CASSLRARSEINYGYTF. CDR3 in DNA: TGTGCCAGCAGCCTCAGGGCCCGATCAGAGATTAACTATGGCTACACCTTC. The chain is built from TRBV5-5 and TRBJ1-2, with D possibly TRBD1 on 5 matching bases. Trimming took off 4 bases at V and 1 base at J, with 20 bases between the two ends. The CDR3 has 17 residues. CDR1 and CDR2 (germline): SGHKS, YYEKEE (reference sequence).

J is TRBJ2-5 and V is TRBV3-1, with D perhaps matching TRBD1 (5 bases). The CDR3 runs 15 residues. V lost 8 bases and J 9 bases, leaving 25 bases between the germline ends. From germline, CDR1 is LGHDT and CDR2 YNNKEL (reference sequence). CDR3 DNA sequence: TGTGCCAGCGGCCCCGGTGGGGCCCCACGCGTGGCCCAGTACTTC. Residues: CASGPGGAPRVAQYF.

The sample holds one count of this clonotype. The V call is TRBV3-1, the J call TRBJ2-7; D may be TRBD2 (6 bases). Trimming shortened V by 4 bases and J by 6 bases, and 19 bases separated the two germline ends. Germline V gives CDR1 LGHDT, CDR2 YNNKEL (reference sequence). The CDR3 totals 15 residues. Here the CDR3 reads CASSREGPSGGEQYF. The DNA of the CDR3 is TGTGCCAGCAGCCGCGAGGGACCCTCCGGGGGCGAGCAGTACTTC.

This clonotype was picked up a small number of times. The CDR3 loop reads CASSFRGRNNQPQHF. In nucleotides, the CDR3 is TGTGCCAGCAGTTTTAGGGGACGGAACAATCAGCCCCAGCATTTT. This sequence joins TRBV12-3 or TRBV12-4 and TRBJ1-5; a weak D match, TRBD1 (5 bases). The CDR3 is 15 amino acids. V dropped 3 bases and J dropped 3 bases, with 12 bases sitting between them.

The chain combines TRBV29-1 with TRBJ2-5, with D unclear. The germline gives CDR1 SQVTM, CDR2 ANQGSEA. The CDR3 covers 13 residues. The V end lost 5 bases, the J end lost 2 bases, and 12 bases lay between the germline ends. CDR3 nucleotide sequence: TGCAGCGTTCGAGTGGCGGTGCAAGAGACCCAGTACTTC. Encoded protein: CSVRVAVQETQYF.

The gene calls are TRBV9 and TRBJ1-6, with unresolved D. The ends were cut back, 2 bases at V and 8 bases at J, with 8 bases in the middle. CDR3 length: 13 residues. The germline V gene has CDR1 SGDLS and CDR2 YYNGEE. In DNA, the CDR3 is TGTGCCAGCAGCGTCCTTTCCGATTCACCCCTCCACTTT. It specifies CASSVLSDSPLHF.

The CDR3, as DNA: TGTGCCAGCAGTTACTCGCTAGCGGGGGGACCCTCCTACAATGAGCAGTTCTTC. It codes for CASSYSLAGGPSYNEQFF. V and J are TRBV6-5 and TRBJ2-1, with 11 positions matching TRBD2. Germline trimming cut 0 bases from V and 0 bases from J; bases unmatched to any gene: 4. Germline V CDR1 and CDR2: MNHEY, SVGAGI. The CDR3 sequence is 18 residues long.

The J gene is TRBJ2-7, the V gene TRBV28; weak D call: TRBD1 (5 bases). V was trimmed by 5 bases and J by 2 bases, leaving 13 bases between them. CDR3 length: 14 residues. CDR1 is MDHEN, CDR2 SYDVKM, per germline. The CDR3 spells CASSQGREAYEQYF. CDR3 DNA sequence: TGTGCCAGCAGTCAGGGCAGGGAAGCCTACGAGCAGTACTTC.

The chain is built from TRBV4-1 and TRBJ2-5; D gene unclear. V shed 0 bases and J shed 5 bases, with 16 bases lying between them. CDR1 and CDR2 from the germline V gene are MGHRA and YSYEKL. The CDR3 length is 16 residues. CDR3 coding DNA: TGCGCCAGCAGCCAAGAAGTGGGTGGGAACCTGGAGACCCAGTACTTC. The encoded protein is CASSQEVGGNLETQYF.

This clonotype was seen only a few times. The rearrangement uses TRBV5-1 and TRBJ2-4, with 7 bases matching TRBD1. The DNA end is more similar to TRBJ2-7, so the J call may be wrong. This CDR3 spans 15 amino acids. The germline gives CDR1 SGHRS, CDR2 YFSETQ. CDR3 nucleotides: TGCGCCAGCAGCTTGCGGCCGGGACAGAGCCGCGAGCAGTACTTC. Protein: CASSLRPGQSREQYF.

This clonotype appeared once. The rearrangement joins TRBV7-2 to TRBJ2-7, with 12 bases aligning to TRBD1. V lost 4 bases, J lost 3 bases, and 7 bases stayed unmatched. From germline, CDR1 is SGHTA and CDR2 FQGNSA. CDR3 length equals 16 residues. CDR3 nucleotide sequence: TGTGCCAGCAGCTATTCAGGGACAGGGGGCTACTACGAGCAGTACTTC. This sequence encodes CASSYSGTGGYYEQYF.

J is TRBJ1-6 and V is TRBV2; 7 positions agree with TRBD1. Trimming cost V 8 bases and J 10 bases; bases outside gene matches: 8. The CDR3 has 13 residues. The germline V gene encodes CDR1 SNHLY and CDR2 FYNNEI. The CDR3 sequence is CASLYRGYSPLHF. The CDR3 DNA is TGTGCCAGCTTATACAGGGGTTACTCACCCCTCCACTTT.

The chain recombines TRBV25-1 with TRBJ2-1; D is undetermined. The CDR3 is made up of 14 amino acids. Trimming took 4 bases from V and 0 from J, leaving 7 bases between them. Germline V CDR1 and CDR2: MGHDK, SYGVNS. CDR3 in amino acids: CASSAASSYNEQFF. The CDR3 bases are TGTGCCAGCAGTGCAGCCAGCTCCTACAATGAGCAGTTCTTC. Using reference TRBV25-1 and TRBJ2-1 for the parts outside the CDR3, the full variable domain is EADIYQTPRYLVIGTGKKITLECSQTMGHDKMYWYQQDPGMELHLIHYSYGVNSTEKGDLSSESTVSRIRTEHFPLTLESARPSHTSQYLCASSAASSYNEQFFGPGTRLTVL.

This clonotype was counted between two and nine times. The V call is TRBV10-3, the J call TRBJ2-3; 11 nucleotides match TRBD2. Germline values: CDR1 ENHRY, CDR2 SYGVKD. There are 16 residues in the CDR3. With 6 bases clipped from V and 6 bases from J, the junction kept 11 bases outside the gene matches. As DNA, the CDR3 is TGTGCCATCAGCCCCGGGACTAGCGGACTCGGGGATACGCAGTATTTT. As protein: CAISPGTSGLGDTQYF.

This clonotype was picked up a small number of times. This chain uses TRBV12-3 or TRBV12-4 with TRBJ2-4; 8 bases line up with TRBD2. The CDR3 extends over 17 amino acids. After removal of 6 bases from V and 0 bases from J, the junction contained 10 bases not matched to a gene. The chain's CDR3 is CASSREGAGGAKNIQYF. The CDR3 DNA reads TGTGCCAGCAGCCGTGAGGGCGCGGGGGGAGCCAAAAACATTCAGTACTTC.